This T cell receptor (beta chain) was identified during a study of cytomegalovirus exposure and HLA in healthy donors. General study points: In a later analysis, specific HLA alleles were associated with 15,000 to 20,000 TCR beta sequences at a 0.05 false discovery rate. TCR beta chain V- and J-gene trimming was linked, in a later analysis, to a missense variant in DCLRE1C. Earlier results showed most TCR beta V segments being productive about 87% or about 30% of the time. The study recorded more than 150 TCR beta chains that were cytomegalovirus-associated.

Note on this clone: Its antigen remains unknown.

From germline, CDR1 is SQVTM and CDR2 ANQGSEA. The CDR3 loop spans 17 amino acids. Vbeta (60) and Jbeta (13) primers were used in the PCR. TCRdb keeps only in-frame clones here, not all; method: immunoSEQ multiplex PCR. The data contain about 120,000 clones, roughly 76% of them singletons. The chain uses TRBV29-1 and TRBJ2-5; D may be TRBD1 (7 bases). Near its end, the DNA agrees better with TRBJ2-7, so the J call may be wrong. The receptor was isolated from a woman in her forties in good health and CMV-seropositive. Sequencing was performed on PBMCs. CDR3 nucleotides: TGCAGCGTTGCGGGAGTTACAGGGGCTGGAGGTCTCTACGAGCAGTACTTC. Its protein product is CSVAGVTGAGGLYEQYF.